The following is a T cell receptor (beta chain) sequence with its context. This clonotype was counted only a few times. The specificity of this receptor is unknown. One base away there is no much larger clone; base qualities are not given. CDR1 and CDR2, per the germline V gene, are SQVTM and ANQGSEA. For this chain, trimming is 0 bases at the V end and 6 bases at the J end, and the number of junction bases without a gene match is 10. The CDR3 spans 16 residues, from the cysteine through the phenylalanine. Only the CDR3 portion is preserved as DNA: 48 bases, with reading frame beginning at the first base. Systemically healthy Caucasian individuals from Russia, 39 in total and aged roughly 6 to 95 years, were included as donors. Each donor gave roughly 11 milliliters of peripheral blood, drawn into EDTA-treated Vacutainer tubes. PBMCs were isolated by Ficoll-Paque density-gradient centrifugation, with at least 6.5 million obtained per sample. Total RNA, at least 6 micrograms per sample, was extracted from PBMCs with Trizol reagent. Naive CD45RAhigh/CD27high T cell percentages were measured by flow cytometry on a PBMC aliquot from every donor.

The data originate from a study of blood T cells in healthy people across ages (dated by TCRdb to 2015 to 2017). Concerning the study at large: In model experiments, roughly one uniquely barcoded TCR beta cDNA molecule per two T cells was captured by template switching. The donors were split into four age groups: young (average roughly 15 years), middle-aged (more than 35), aged (more than 60) and long-lived (approximately 80). To avoid experimental bias, donors of different ages were distributed randomly across sequencing lanes. The study measured age-related changes in TCR beta repertoire diversity using deep sequencing normalized with unique cDNA molecular identifiers. The study analyzed two additional independent replicas of 1 million unique cDNA reads from the same blood draw for two donors, one aged 18 to 29 and one aged 80 or older. The study at large found these results: Bulk unsorted PBMC profiling prevented conclusive comparison of naive and antigen-experienced compartments. The long-lived group showed more naive CD4+ T cells, fewer expanded clones and increased TCR diversity than the aged group, suggesting age selection. A strong correlation was found between observed TCR beta diversity and the percentage of naive T cells measured by flow cytometry. Estimates of total diversity from one million sequenced T cells were regarded as lower bounds and underestimates. Because donor CMV infection status was unknown, age-related changes in expanded clonotypes were potentially confounded. Observed TCR beta diversity per million T cells fell roughly linearly with age, and a significant reduction was already apparent by age roughly 40.

Libraries were made using 5' RACE. Sequencing was carried out with an Illumina HiSeq 2500. A second PCR of roughly 7 to 11 cycles was performed with a sample-barcoded 5' primer and a J-beta primer mix. A unique molecular identifier was introduced onto each TCR beta cDNA molecule by a template-switch 5' adaptor carrying 12 random nucleotides. At least 3 million CDR3-containing paired-end reads were obtained from each sample. The Mint cDNA synthesis kit, primed by a TRBC-specific oligonucleotide, was used to synthesize first-strand cDNA from all RNA. After uracil-DNA glycosylase treatment, a first 18-cycle PCR used universal primers M1SS and BC2_uni_R on all cDNA. In the source study's methods: Each sample was normalized by randomly selecting 1 million high-quality reads, each carrying a distinct molecular identifier. Instead of being binned into consensus sequences, reads with shared molecular identifiers were discarded. MiTCR, set to a Q25 quality threshold and the strictest error-elimination algorithm, was used for CDR3 identification, clonotype clustering and error correction. A nonparametric unseen species model using Euler transformation provided a lower-bound estimate of total TCR beta diversity. TCRdb cleaned the public reads at Q25 with fastp, built clones with MiXCR and kept in-frame beta chains. CDR3 protein duplicates are merged, each entry listing the most common genes and DNA. For this entry, the V and J calls and clone size follow TCRdb and not the study's own pipeline. The sample contains approximately 850,000 distinct CDR3 sequences, 58% of them found a single time. The ten largest clones add up to approximately 21% of the sample.

Recombination connected TRBV29-1 to TRBJ2-4; TRBD1 matches 8 bases in the middle. The material sequenced was blood. The sequence came from a man younger than 40 in good health. CDR3 sequence: CSVEDQAGGMRNIQYF. At the DNA level, the sequence is TGCAGCGTTGAAGATCAAGCAGGGGGCATGAGAAACATTCAGTACTTC. Beyond the CDR3, the reference TRBV29-1 and TRBJ2-4 genes provide the residues; the full variable domain reads: SAVISQKPSRDICQRGTSLTIQCQVDSQVTMMFWYRQQPGQSLTLIATANQGSEATYESGFVIDKFPISRPNLTFSTLTVSNMSPEDSSIYLCSVEDQAGGMRNIQYFGAGTRLSVL.